This T cell receptor (beta chain) was found in a study of T cell repertoires in cytomegalovirus infection. Study overall: Use of recently identified HLA-C-restricted and well-studied HLA-B-restricted CMV epitopes was part of the study. General observations from the study: Clonotypes of TCR beta that were HLA-C-restricted and CMV-specific dominated the ex vivo response.

CDR1 and CDR2 (germline): SGHDN, FVKESK. The V and J ends lost 0 bases and 4 bases respectively, with 12 bases between them. CDR3 length: 15 amino acids. TCRdb passed the reads through MiXCR, listing each CDR3 protein once. This repertoire shows about a million distinct CDR3 sequences, less than 40% found once; its top ten account for over 13%. For this clonotype: Its specificity is not known.

J is TRBJ2-5 and V is TRBV14, with D possibly being TRBD2 (5 bases). This specimen consisted of cultured CD8+ T cells from PBMCs, obtained from culture after CMV antigen stimulation. The source is a human donor in good health (CMV status not recorded). Some clones in this sample may be carry-over from other donors' samples. This chain's CDR3 is CASSQDSSTTETQYF. The CDR3 DNA is TGTGCCAGCAGCCAAGATTCTAGCACGACAGAGACCCAGTACTTC.